The present entry profiles one TCR beta chain with its context. Repertoires were generated with immunoSEQ multiplex PCR, while TCRdb's copy carries only in-frame clones and drops some. Altogether over 100,000 clones are present, around 90% being singletons, with the ten largest covering less than 2%. Germline V gene data show CDR1 as MNHEY and CDR2 as SVGAGI. Trimming removed 0 bases at V and 1 base at J, with 10 bases between. This CDR3 spans 15 amino acids. This sample was taken from a study of T cell changes during pregnancy in multiple sclerosis. The TCR sequence derives from a female donor with multiple sclerosis, enrolled in a pregnancy study. The chain recombines TRBV6-5 with TRBJ2-7; D is perhaps TRBD2 (5 bases). Sample: peripheral blood, taken in the third trimester of pregnancy. The CDR3 DNA is TGTGCCAGCAGTTACTCCCTGACGGGATCCTACGAGCAGTACTTC. Its translation: CASSYSLTGSYEQYF.